Following are 13 T cell receptor beta chains from one sample sequenced in a study of T cells in Graves' hyperthyroidism and ophthalmopathy. The investigators amplified TCR beta CDR3 regions from RNA transcripts. TCR CDR3 underwent first-round RT-PCR with the HTBI primer set. TCRdb ran MiXCR on the multiplex PCR reads and lists one entry per CDR3 protein. The sample comprises over 250,000 distinct CDR3 sequences, about 25% of which are singletons, and about 30% rests with the top ten. Sequencing used blood. Receptors were obtained from a man between 40 and 49 years old with Graves' hyperthyroidism that later progressed to Graves' ophthalmopathy.

V usage is TRBV4-3 and J usage is TRBJ1-5, with D uncertain. The CDR3 is 13 amino acids. V shed 0 bases and J shed 4 bases, with 4 bases lying between them. Germline-derived CDR1 and CDR2 are LGHNA and YSLEER. CDR3 nucleotide sequence: TGCGCCAGCAGCCAAGACGAGAATCAGCCCCAGCATTTT. It encodes CASSQDENQPQHF.

This clonotype came up a few times. The chain links TRBV12-3 or TRBV12-4 to TRBJ1-1, with D possibly being TRBD1 (5 bases). The CDR3 runs to 11 residues. Trimming stripped 3 bases from V and 8 bases from J, with 7 bases between. CDR3 amino acids: CASSFGGEAFF. CDR3 bases: TGTGCCAGCAGTTTCGGGGGAGAAGCTTTCTTT.

The chain has TRBV7-9 and TRBJ2-5; D gene uncertain. Trimming took 5 bases from V and 2 from J, leaving 15 bases between them. This CDR3 spans 15 amino acids. Germline V gene data show CDR1 as SEHNR and CDR2 as FQNEAQ (reference sequence). CDR3 DNA: TGTGCCAGCAGCCAGATAGAGGCCTCTCAAGAGACCCAGTACTTC. Translated: CASSQIEASQETQYF. The variable domain in full, with the rest retrieved from reference TRBV7-9 and TRBJ2-5, is DTGVSQNPRHKITKRGQNVTFRCDPISEHNRLYWYRQTLGQGPEFLTYFQNEAQLEKSRLLSDRFSAERPKGSFSTLEIQRTEQGDSAMYLCASSQIEASQETQYFGPGTRLLVL.

This chain uses TRBV7-9 with TRBJ1-3, with D hard to call. Germline CDR1 and CDR2: SEHNR and FQNEAQ (reference sequence). Trimming left V 5 bases short and J 2 bases short, with 13 bases between. CDR3 length equals 15 residues. The CDR3 is CASSLVPQTGNTIYF. For the CDR3, the DNA is TGTGCCAGCAGCCTAGTCCCGCAGACTGGAAACACCATATATTTT.

This clonotype occurred many times. The chain couples TRBV11-2 to TRBJ1-1; D gene unclear. Germline CDR1 reads SGHAT; CDR2 reads FQNNGV. V shed 5 bases and J shed 2 bases, with 12 bases lying between them. CDR3 length: 14 amino acids. The CDR3 sequence is CASSTRFVNTEAFF. In DNA, the CDR3 is TGTGCCAGCAGCACCCGCTTTGTTAACACTGAAGCTTTCTTT.

The rearrangement joins TRBV6-2 or TRBV6-3 to TRBJ2-5, with D hard to call. This CDR3 is 14 amino acids long. In germline, CDR1 is MNHEY, CDR2 SVGEGT. V was trimmed by 0 bases and J by 2 bases, leaving 7 bases between them. The CDR3 loop reads CASSYSGSQETQYF. In nucleotides, the CDR3 is TGTGCCAGCAGTTACTCGGGCAGTCAAGAGACCCAGTACTTC.

This clonotype was picked up many times. This chain connects TRBV7-2 to TRBJ1-5; unclear D gene. Germline CDR1 reads SGHTA; CDR2 reads FQGNSA. The CDR3 extends over 13 amino acids. The V end was cut by 5 bases, the J end by 9 bases, with 14 bases between. The CDR3 DNA reads as TGTGCCAGCAGCAACGGTCGGGTGTGGCCCCAGCATTTT. Amino acids: CASSNGRVWPQHF.

This clonotype was counted many times. This chain connects TRBV7-2 to TRBJ2-5; TRBD1 aligns across 7 bases. The CDR3 runs to 16 residues. With V trimmed by 5 bases and J by 2 bases, 11 bases remained unmatched. Germline CDR1 is SGHTA and CDR2 is FQGNSA. The CDR3 sequence: CASSEKTGTAQETQYF. The CDR3 nucleotides read TGTGCCAGCAGCGAAAAAACGGGGACAGCACAAGAGACCCAGTACTTC.

The sample holds many counts of this clonotype. V usage is TRBV20-1 and J usage is TRBJ2-7; no clear D. With 3 bases removed from V and 12 bases from J, the gap between germline ends came to 21 bases. Germline V gives CDR1 DFQATT, CDR2 SNEGSKA (reference sequence). CDR3 length: 13 amino acids. The CDR3 DNA reads TGCAGTGCTAGCACCGCGGCTCCATCACTCCGGTACTTC. This sequence encodes CSASTAAPSLRYF.

This clonotype was counted ten times or more. The chain is built from TRBV20-1 and TRBJ1-1, with D hard to call. The length of the CDR3 is 12 residues. The germline V gene encodes CDR1 DFQATT and CDR2 SNEGSKA (reference sequence). V was shortened by 0 bases and J by 4 bases, with 6 bases between the two germline ends. DNA for the CDR3: TGCAGTGCTAGAGAATCAGGCACTGAAGCTTTCTTT. It encodes CSARESGTEAFF.

This clonotype was seen repeatedly, ten times or more. The chain is built from TRBV12-5 and TRBJ2-7; 7 bases align to TRBD2. Unmatched junction bases numbered 7, after V lost 6 bases and J lost 2 bases. The length of the CDR3 is 14 residues. CDR1 LGHNT and CDR2 FRNRAP come from the germline V gene. The CDR3 coding sequence is TGTGCTAGTGGCTTAGCGGGCCTCCCCTACGAGCAGTACTTC. Encoded protein: CASGLAGLPYEQYF.

For this clonotype: A read error may be the cause here, since a much bigger clone is one base away. The chain combines TRBV4-1 with TRBJ2-7, with TRBD2 matching over 13 bases. Germline V gene lookup returns CDR1 MGHRA and CDR2 YSYEKL. The V and J ends lost 7 bases and 3 bases, in that order; junction bases with no gene match: 15. This CDR3 spans 18 amino acids. The CDR3 sequence is CASIPRGRGTSGVYEQYF. The CDR3 coding sequence is TGCGCCAGCATCCCCCGGGGACGAGGGACTAGCGGGGTCTACGAGCAGTACTTC.

In this sample, this clonotype turned up a few times. V gene TRBV20-1 combines with J gene TRBJ2-7; D is perhaps TRBD1 (5 bases). The CDR3 contains 14 residues. Germline loops: CDR1 DFQATT, CDR2 SNEGSKA (reference sequence). Deletions cut 5 bases from V and 2 bases from J, with 16 bases between. The CDR3 spells CSADFWGGTYEQYF. The CDR3 coding sequence is TGCAGTGCTGACTTTTGGGGCGGCACCTACGAGCAGTACTTC.